This T cell receptor (beta chain) is from a study of blood T cell repertoires in COVID-19. Across the study: From T cells, B-cell-depleted T cells, or PBMCs came the material, which was cDNA or gDNA.

Source study methods: Amplification of reference gene primers provided the estimated nucleated cell counts. Sequencing was performed with immunoSEQ multiplex PCR; in TCRdb, only in-frame clones are kept and a portion is missing. V and J calls and clone size come straight from that table; D and trimming were deduced from the DNA. The sample yields a few hundred thousand clones, 89% seen once. V trimming: 6 bases; J trimming: 7 bases; junction bases outside the gene matches: 14. Germline V gene sequence: CDR1 MNHEY, CDR2 SMNVEV (reference sequence). The CDR3 has 16 residues. The TCR sequence derives from a woman aged 40 to 50 who had recovered from COVID-19. The V and J genes are TRBV27 and TRBJ2-1, with 8 positions matching TRBD1. Sequenced input: peripheral blood. The CDR3 nucleotides are TGTGCCAGCAGCCGAACCGGGACAGGCACTTGGAATGAGCAGTTCTTC. Encoded protein: CASSRTGTGTWNEQFF.